This TCR beta chain originates from a study of breast tumors, draining lymph nodes, adjacent tissues. The lymph nodes were axillary draining lymph nodes from breast cancer patients. TCRdb itself ran the multiplex PCR reads through MiXCR, one entry per CDR3 protein. The repertoire holds 200,000 to 250,000 distinct CDR3 sequences, with nearly 35% as singletons. The TCR comes from a female donor with breast cancer. Some clones in this sample may be carry-over from other donors' samples. Sequencing was done on a sample of axillary lymph node tissue.

The CDR3 loop reads CASSLKDFTYEQYF. In nucleotides, the CDR3 is TGTGCCAGCAGCTTAAAGGACTTCACCTACGAGCAGTACTTC. The rearrangement uses TRBV7-3 and TRBJ2-7; tentative D call: TRBD2 (5 bases). Germline V gene sequence: CDR1 SGHTA, CDR2 FQGTGA. CDR3 length: 14 residues. Trimming pared 1 base from V and 2 bases from J, leaving 9 bases between.